This TCR beta chain was captured by sequencing in a study of T cell repertoires in cytomegalovirus infection. Details on this clonotype: Its antigen is as yet unknown.

Losses at the gene ends were 7 bases for V and 7 bases for J; bases not matched to a gene: 10. Germline values: CDR1 SEHNR, CDR2 FQNEAQ (reference sequence). The length of the CDR3 is 15 residues. One entry per CDR3 protein, called by TCRdb with MiXCR from the reads. The table has 900,000 to 950,000 distinct CDR3 sequences, roughly 31% seen once. The chain recombines TRBV7-9 with TRBJ1-5; 10 positions match TRBD1. The sequence came from a human donor in good health (CMV status not recorded). Some clones in this sample may be carry-over from other donors' samples. The sequencing here drew on cultured CD8+ T cells from PBMCs, taken from culture after CMV antigen stimulation. The CDR3 region has the DNA TGTGCCAGCAACTCGGCGGGGGACAGGGGACAGCCCCAGCATTTT. Its translation is CASNSAGDRGQPQHF.